This TCR beta chain was sequenced for a study of cytomegalovirus exposure and HLA in healthy donors. Study at large: Early released data had about 80 million unique TCRs, all coming from HLA-typed donors.

Points from the study as a whole: An Asian-associated ancestry cluster reportedly showed fewer N-insertions than the approximately 670-donor mean in a later analysis. A link between a missense DCLRE1C variant and TCR beta V- and J-gene trimming emerged from a later analysis. Presence/absence analyses assumed roughly uniform sequencing depth across donors.

V trimming: 1 base; J trimming: 8 bases; junction bases outside the gene matches: 9. Per the germline V gene, CDR1 is SGHVS and CDR2 is FNYEAQ. The CDR3 has 16 amino acids. The PCR ran on 60 Vbeta and 13 Jbeta primers. Sequencing used immunoSEQ multiplex PCR; TCRdb keeps in-frame clones, though not all of them. Altogether about 120,000 clones are present, around 80% being singletons, with the ten largest covering approximately 2.5%. A word on this clone: Its antigen remains unknown.

Source material: PBMCs. The TCR comes from a woman aged 35 to 49 in good health and CMV-seropositive. The chain joins TRBV7-6 to TRBJ2-1, with 9 bases lining up with TRBD2. CDR3 region: CASSLVSGGPGDEQFF. As DNA, the CDR3 is TGTGCCAGCAGCTTAGTCAGCGGGGGGCCGGGGGATGAGCAGTTCTTC.